This TCR beta chain was sequenced during a study of T cells in Graves' hyperthyroidism and ophthalmopathy. V was pared by 5 bases and J by 12 bases, with 11 bases between. The CDR3 totals 12 residues. This clonotype was picked up many times. There were TCR beta CDR3 regions amplified from RNA transcripts. First-round RT-PCR of the TCR CDR3 relied on the HTBI primer set. TCRdb re-derived calls from the multiplex PCR reads in MiXCR, one entry per CDR3 protein. The table records 530,000 or so distinct CDR3 sequences, roughly 50% of them present only once. The sample taken for sequencing was peripheral blood or thyroid tissue (not recorded which). V gene TRBV12-3 or TRBV12-4 combines with J gene TRBJ1-6; D unclear. The source is a woman under 30 with Graves' hyperthyroidism. The CDR3 spells CASSPTRRPLHF. Here the CDR3 DNA reads TGTGCCAGCAGTCCTACCCGAAGACCCCTCCACTTT.